This T cell receptor beta chain comes out of a study of T cells in localized non-small cell lung cancer. Study results and limitations: Highest T cell clonality was seen in uninvolved adjacent lung, surpassing that measured in tumor. There was an association of higher blood T cell density with longer overall survival. In adjacent lung appeared a median about 57 of the top 100 tumor clones.

This CDR3 contains 15 residues. Germline CDR1 SGHRS, CDR2 YFSETQ. V lost 3 bases and J 6 bases, leaving 18 bases between the germline ends. TCRdb keeps only in-frame clones here, not all; method: immunoSEQ multiplex PCR. The table records around 25,000 clones, roughly 80% of them present only once. Of note for this clone: Its target is unknown.

The chain couples TRBV5-1 to TRBJ1-2, with D tentatively TRBD1 (6 bases). The sequence was obtained from a woman between 35 and 75 years old with stage I lung adenocarcinoma. The sample was peripheral blood, taken before any cancer treatment. CDR3 DNA: TGCGCCAGCAGCTCCCGACTACAGGGTATCCATGGCTACACCTTC. This translates into CASSSRLQGIHGYTF.